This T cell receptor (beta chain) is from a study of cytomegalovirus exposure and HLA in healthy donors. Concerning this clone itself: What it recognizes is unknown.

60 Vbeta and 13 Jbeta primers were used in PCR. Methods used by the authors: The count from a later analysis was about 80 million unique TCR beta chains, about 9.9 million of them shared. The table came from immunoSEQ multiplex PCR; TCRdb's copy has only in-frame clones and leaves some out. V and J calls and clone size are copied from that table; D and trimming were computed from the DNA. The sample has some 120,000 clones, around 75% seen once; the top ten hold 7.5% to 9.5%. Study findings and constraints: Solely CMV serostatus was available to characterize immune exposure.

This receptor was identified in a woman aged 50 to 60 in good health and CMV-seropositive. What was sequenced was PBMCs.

CDR3 DNA: TGTGCCAGCAGCTACCTAGGACTAGCGGCGTACGAGCAGTACTTC. Encoded protein: CASSYLGLAAYEQYF. This chain connects TRBV4-2 to TRBJ2-7; 10 bases map to TRBD2. Germline V lookup: CDR1 LGHNA, CDR2 YNFKEQ. Germline trimming cut 5 bases from V and 4 bases from J; bases unmatched to any gene: 8. This CDR3 spans 15 amino acids.